This T cell receptor (beta chain) was documented in a study of PD-1 blockade in classical Hodgkin lymphoma. A note on this clone: Its specificity is not known.

Findings of the study overall: CD4+ TCR diversity, unlike CD8+, rose significantly by C4D1.

CDR1 is SQVTM, CDR2 ANQGSEA, per germline. V lost 2 bases and J lost 4, with 11 bases in between. This CDR3 comprises 13 residues. Generated by immunoSEQ multiplex PCR, the TCRdb table keeps only in-frame clones and is missing some. The table includes about 12,000 clones, roughly 80% detected once. Every patient relapsed after autologous stem cell transplantation, and brentuximab vedotin exposure varied. Investigators isolated CD4+ T cells from thawed PBMCs through magnetic negative selection. Sequencing used CD4+ T cells from blood, obtained at baseline. The chain carries TRBV29-1 and TRBJ2-5, with D possibly TRBD2 on 5 matching bases. This receptor was identified in a human donor with classical Hodgkin lymphoma. The CDR3 DNA reads TGCAGCGTTGAAACGGGGATAAGAGAGACCCAGTACTTC. It specifies CSVETGIRETQYF.